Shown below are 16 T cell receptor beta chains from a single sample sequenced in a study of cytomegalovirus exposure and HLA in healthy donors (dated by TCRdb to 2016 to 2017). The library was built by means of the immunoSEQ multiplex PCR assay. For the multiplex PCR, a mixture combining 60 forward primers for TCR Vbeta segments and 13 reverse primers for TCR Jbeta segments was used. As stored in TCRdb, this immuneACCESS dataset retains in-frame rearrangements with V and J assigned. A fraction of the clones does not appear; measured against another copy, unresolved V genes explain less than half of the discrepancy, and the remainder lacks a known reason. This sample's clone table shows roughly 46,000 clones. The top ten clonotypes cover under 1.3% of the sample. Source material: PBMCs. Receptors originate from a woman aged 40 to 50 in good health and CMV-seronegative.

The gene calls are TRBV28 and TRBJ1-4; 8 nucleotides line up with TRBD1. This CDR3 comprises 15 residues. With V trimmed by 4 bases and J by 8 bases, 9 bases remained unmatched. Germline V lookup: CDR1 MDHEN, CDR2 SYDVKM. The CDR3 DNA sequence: TGTGCCAGCAGTTCCCATACAGGGGGTGGGGAAAAACTGTTTTTT. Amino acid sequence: CASSSHTGGGEKLFF.

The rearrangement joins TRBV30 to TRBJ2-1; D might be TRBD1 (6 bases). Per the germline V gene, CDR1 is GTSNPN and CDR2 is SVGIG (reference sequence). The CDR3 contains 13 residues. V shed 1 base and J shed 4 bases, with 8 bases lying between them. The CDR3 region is CAWSEGEYNEQFF. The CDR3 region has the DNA TGTGCCTGGAGTGAGGGGGAGTACAATGAGCAGTTCTTC.

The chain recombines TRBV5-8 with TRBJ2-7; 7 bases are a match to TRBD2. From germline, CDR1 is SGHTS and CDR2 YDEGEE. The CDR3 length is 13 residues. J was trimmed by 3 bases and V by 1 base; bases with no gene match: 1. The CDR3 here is CASSLPGGYEQYF. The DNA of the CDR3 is TGTGCCAGCAGCTTGCCGGGGGGCTACGAGCAGTACTTC.

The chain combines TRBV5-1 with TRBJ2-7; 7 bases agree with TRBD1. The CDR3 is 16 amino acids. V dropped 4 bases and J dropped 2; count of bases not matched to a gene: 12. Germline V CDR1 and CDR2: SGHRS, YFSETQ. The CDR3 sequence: CASSPTDRLSAYEQYF. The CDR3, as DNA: TGCGCCAGCAGCCCTACGGACAGGCTTAGCGCCTACGAGCAGTACTTC. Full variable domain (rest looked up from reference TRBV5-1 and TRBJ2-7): KAGVTQTPRYLIKTRGQQVTLSCSPISGHRSVSWYQQTPGQGLQFLFEYFSETQRNKGNFPGRFSGRQFSNSRSEMNVSTLELGDSALYLCASSPTDRLSAYEQYFGPGTRLTVT.

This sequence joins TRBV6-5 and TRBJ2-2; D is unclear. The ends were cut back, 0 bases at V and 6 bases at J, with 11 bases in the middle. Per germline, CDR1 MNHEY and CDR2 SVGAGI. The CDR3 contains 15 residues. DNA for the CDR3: TGTGCCAGCAGTTACTCGAGGTCGGCCCCCGGGGAGCTGTTTTTT. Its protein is CASSYSRSAPGELFF.

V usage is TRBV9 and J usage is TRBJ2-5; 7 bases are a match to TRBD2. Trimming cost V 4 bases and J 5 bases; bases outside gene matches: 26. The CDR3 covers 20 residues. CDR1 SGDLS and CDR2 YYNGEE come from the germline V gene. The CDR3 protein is CASSPDGPTWDYRIWETQYF. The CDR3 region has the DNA TGTGCCAGCAGCCCCGACGGGCCCACTTGGGACTACCGAATATGGGAGACCCAGTACTTC. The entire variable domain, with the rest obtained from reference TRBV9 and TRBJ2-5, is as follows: DSGVTQTPKHLITATGQRVTLRCSPRSGDLSVYWYQQSLDQGLQFLIQYYNGEERAKGNILERFSAQQFPDLHSELNLSSLELGDSALYFCASSPDGPTWDYRIWETQYFGPGTRLLVL.

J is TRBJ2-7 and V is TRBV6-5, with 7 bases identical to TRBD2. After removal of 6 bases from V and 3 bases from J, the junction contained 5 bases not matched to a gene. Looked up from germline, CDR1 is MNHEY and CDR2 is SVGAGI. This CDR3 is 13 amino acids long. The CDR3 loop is CASSRGTNYEQYF. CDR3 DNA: TGTGCCAGCAGCCGCGGGACTAACTACGAGCAGTACTTC.

The CDR3 coding sequence is TGTGCCAGCAGCCAACTCACTAGAGGGAGCTACAATGAGCAGTTCTTC. Amino acid sequence: CASSQLTRGSYNEQFF. The chain has TRBV4-2 and TRBJ2-1; the D gene is possibly TRBD2 (5 bases). From germline, CDR1 is LGHNA and CDR2 YNFKEQ. The V end was cut by 2 bases, the J end by 3 bases, with 14 bases between. The CDR3 has 16 amino acids.

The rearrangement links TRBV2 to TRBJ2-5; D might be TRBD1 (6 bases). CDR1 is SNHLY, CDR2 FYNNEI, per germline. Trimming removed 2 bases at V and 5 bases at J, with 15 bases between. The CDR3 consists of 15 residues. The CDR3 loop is CASSESGAAGETQYF. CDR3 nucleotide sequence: TGTGCCAGCAGTGAATCAGGGGCGGCCGGGGAGACCCAGTACTTC.

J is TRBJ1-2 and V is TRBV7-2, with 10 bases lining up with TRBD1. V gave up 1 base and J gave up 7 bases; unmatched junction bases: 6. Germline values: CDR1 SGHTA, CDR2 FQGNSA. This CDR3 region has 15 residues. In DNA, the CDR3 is TGTGCCAGCAGCTTAGGAGGGACAGGGGTTGGTGGCTACACCTTC. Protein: CASSLGGTGVGGYTF. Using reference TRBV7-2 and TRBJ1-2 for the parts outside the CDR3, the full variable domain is GAGVSQSPSNKVTEKGKDVELRCDPISGHTALYWYRQSLGQGLEFLIYFQGNSAPDKSGLPSDRFSAERTGGSVSTLTIQRTQQEDSAVYLCASSLGGTGVGGYTFGSGTRLTVV.

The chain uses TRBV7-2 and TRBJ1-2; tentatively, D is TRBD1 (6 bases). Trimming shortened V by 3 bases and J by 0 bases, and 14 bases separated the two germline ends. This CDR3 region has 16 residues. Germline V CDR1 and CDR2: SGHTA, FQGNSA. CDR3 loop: CASSLDRPTSNYGYTF. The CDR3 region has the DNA TGTGCCAGCAGCTTGGACAGACCGACGTCTAACTATGGCTACACCTTC.

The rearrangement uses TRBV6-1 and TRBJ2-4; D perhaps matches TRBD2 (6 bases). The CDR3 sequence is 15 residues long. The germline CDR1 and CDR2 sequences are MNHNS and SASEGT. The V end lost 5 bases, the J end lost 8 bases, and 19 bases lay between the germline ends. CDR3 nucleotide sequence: TGTGCCAGCAGTCCTGACACGGTCGGAGGGGACATTCAGTACTTC. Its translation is CASSPDTVGGDIQYF.

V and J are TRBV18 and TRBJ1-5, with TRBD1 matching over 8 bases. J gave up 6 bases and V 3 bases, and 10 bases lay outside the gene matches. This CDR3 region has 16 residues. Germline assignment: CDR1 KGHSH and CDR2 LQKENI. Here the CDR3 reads CASSPIGRGRGQPQHF. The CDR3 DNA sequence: TGTGCCAGCTCACCTATTGGCAGGGGGCGCGGTCAGCCCCAGCATTTT.

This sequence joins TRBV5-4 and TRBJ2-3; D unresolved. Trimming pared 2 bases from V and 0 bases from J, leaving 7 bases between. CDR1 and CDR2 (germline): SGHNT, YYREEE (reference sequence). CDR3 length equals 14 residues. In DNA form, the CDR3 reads TGTGCCAGCAGCTTCGATAGTAGCACAGATACGCAGTATTTT. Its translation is CASSFDSSTDTQYF.

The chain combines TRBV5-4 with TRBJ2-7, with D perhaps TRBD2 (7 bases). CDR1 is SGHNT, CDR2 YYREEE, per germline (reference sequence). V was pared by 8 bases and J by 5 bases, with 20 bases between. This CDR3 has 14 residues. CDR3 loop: CASKTGGLVNEQYF. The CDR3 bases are TGTGCCAGTAAGACGGGGGGCCTTGTCAACGAGCAGTACTTC.

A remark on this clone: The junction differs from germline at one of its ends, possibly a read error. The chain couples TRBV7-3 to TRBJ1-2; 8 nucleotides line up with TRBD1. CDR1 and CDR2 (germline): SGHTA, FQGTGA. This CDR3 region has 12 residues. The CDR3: CASSLDRGPCSF. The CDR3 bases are TGTGCCAGCAGCTTAGACAGGGGTCCTTGCTCCTTC.